These 12 T cell receptor beta chains came from one sample sequenced in a study of human CD8 memory T cell subsets. A UMI-labeled 5' RACE approach was the method that produced the TCR beta libraries. Using the 5' RACE reads, TCRdb records one entry per CDR3 protein without DNA. The sample has roughly 7,000 distinct CDR3 sequences, and its top ten clones hold roughly 20%. Specimen: CD8+ T cells from PBMCs. All receptors derive from a human donor in good health.

This clonotype shows up as large by frequency. J is TRBJ2-1 and V is TRBV19; TCRdb reports TRBD1, a call that lacks DNA to check it against. Germline V gene lookup returns CDR1 LNHDA and CDR2 SQIVND (reference sequence). There are 16 residues in the CDR3. CDR3: CASSPSTSLQGDEQFF.

The rearrangement uses TRBV28 and TRBJ2-7. The length of the CDR3 is 13 residues. Germline V gene lookup returns CDR1 MDHEN and CDR2 SYDVKM. The chain's CDR3 is CASSWPGYYEQYF.

CDR3 sequence: CATSRVLAGSYNEQFF. The chain recombines TRBV15 with TRBJ2-1. CDR1 is LNHNV, CDR2 YYDKDF, per germline (reference sequence). CDR3 length: 16 amino acids.

Measured by frequency, this clonotype is medium-sized. The V and J genes are TRBV28 and TRBJ2-7; as DNA is missing, the TRBD2 call by TCRdb cannot be tested. The CDR3 has 16 amino acids. Germline V gives CDR1 MDHEN, CDR2 SYDVKM. CDR3: CASSSLAGIPDYEQYF.

This sequence joins TRBV28 and TRBJ1-2; as DNA is missing, the TRBD1 call by TCRdb cannot be tested. Germline values: CDR1 MDHEN, CDR2 SYDVKM. CDR3 length: 13 residues. CDR3 loop: CASSLGGIYGYTF.

This chain links TRBV20-1 with TRBJ2-1. The CDR3 consists of 14 residues. CDR1 and CDR2 (germline): DFQATT, SNEGSKA (reference sequence). CDR3 sequence: CSARDLRSYNEQFF.

The V gene is TRBV5-1, the J gene TRBJ2-5. This CDR3 has 12 amino acids. In germline, CDR1 is SGHRS, CDR2 YFSETQ. CDR3 residues: CASSGIEETQYF.

This rearrangement joins TRBV20-1 to TRBJ1-1; TCRdb designates TRBD1, a call that cannot be tested without DNA. This CDR3 spans 13 amino acids. Germline-derived CDR1 and CDR2 are DFQATT and SNEGSKA (reference sequence). The CDR3 sequence is CSARDRTGSEAFF.

The rearrangement links TRBV27 to TRBJ1-5; TCRdb calls TRBD1, which cannot be checked without DNA. This CDR3 region has 15 residues. Per the germline V gene, CDR1 is MNHEY and CDR2 is SMNVEV (reference sequence). CDR3 loop: CASSTSRDRNQPQHF.

CDR3 sequence: CASSLRYRGNSNQPQHF. The chain recombines TRBV28 with TRBJ1-5; there is no DNA to check the TCRdb D call of TRBD1. This CDR3 is 17 amino acids long. Germline V gene lookup returns CDR1 MDHEN and CDR2 SYDVKM.

V usage is TRBV5-4 and J usage is TRBJ2-2; the TCRdb D gene call, TRBD1, has no DNA to confirm it. The germline V gene has CDR1 SGHNT and CDR2 YYREEE (reference sequence). The CDR3 sequence is 17 residues long. The CDR3 sequence: CASSLDDRDRYTGELFF. The full variable domain, with the rest looked up from reference TRBV5-4 and TRBJ2-2, is ETGVTQSPTHLIKTRGQQVTLRCSSQSGHNTVSWYQQALGQGPQFIFQYYREEENGRGNFPPRFSGLQFPNYSSELNVNALELDDSALYLCASSLDDRDRYTGELFFGEGSRLTVL.

The CDR3 loop is CASTSSGRYFGELFF. The chain couples TRBV5-1 to TRBJ2-2; with no DNA, the TCRdb D assignment of TRBD2 cannot be verified. CDR1 SGHRS and CDR2 YFSETQ come from the germline V gene. CDR3 length equals 15 residues.